This T cell receptor beta chain was recovered during a study of T cells after yellow fever vaccination. The TCR cDNA carried a universal primer site and UMIs from 5'RACE template switching. TCRdb redid the calling of the 5' RACE reads with MiXCR, one entry per CDR3 protein. The sample holds some 320,000 distinct CDR3 sequences; 8.7% are singletons and the top ten take over 3%. This clonotype came up a few times. Its specificity is not known. Study-level points and caveats: Reappearance after the booster was observed for most primary-vaccination clones (about 96% CD4, over 70% CD8). Some clonotypes were seen in both the CD4 and the CD8 compartments. These made up a small share and likely arose from convergent recombination.

Germline V CDR1 and CDR2: SGHAT, FQDESV (reference sequence). Trimming took off 5 bases at V and 2 bases at J, with 7 bases between the two ends. This CDR3 is built from 13 residues. The sample here was CD4+ T cells sorted from PBMCs, taken 5 days after the yellow fever booster vaccination. This clonotype originated in a young man who received the YFV17D yellow fever vaccine. V gene TRBV11-1 combines with J gene TRBJ2-1; D not resolved. The CDR3 sequence: CASSVQAYNEQFF. Written as DNA, the CDR3 is TGTGCCAGCAGCGTCCAGGCCTACAATGAGCAGTTCTTC.